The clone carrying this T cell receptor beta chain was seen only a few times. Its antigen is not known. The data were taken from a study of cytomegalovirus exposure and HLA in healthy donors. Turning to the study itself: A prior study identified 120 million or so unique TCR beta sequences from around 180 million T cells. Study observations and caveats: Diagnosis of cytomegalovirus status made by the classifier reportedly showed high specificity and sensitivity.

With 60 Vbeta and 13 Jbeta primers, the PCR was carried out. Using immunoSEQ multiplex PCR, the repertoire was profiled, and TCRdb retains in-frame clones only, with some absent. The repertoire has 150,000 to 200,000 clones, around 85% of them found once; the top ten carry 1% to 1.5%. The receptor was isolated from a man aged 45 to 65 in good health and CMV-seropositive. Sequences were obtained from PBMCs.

The CDR3 DNA reads as TGTGCCAGCAGCTTAGGGACAGGGTTCCAAGAGACCCAGTACTTC. Protein: CASSLGTGFQETQYF. This sequence joins TRBV5-8 and TRBJ2-5, with 9 nucleotides matching TRBD1. The J segment lost 1 base and the V segment lost 2 bases, leaving 3 bases of the junction unmatched. The CDR3 sequence is 15 residues long. Germline V gives CDR1 SGHTS, CDR2 YDEGEE.